Described below is a single TCR beta chain sequence and its context. TCRdb keeps only in-frame clones here, not all; method: immunoSEQ multiplex PCR. The sample yields 81,000 or so clones, 95% to 97% seen once. Trimming shortened V by 0 bases and J by 4 bases, and 16 bases separated the two germline ends. The CDR3 totals 17 residues. Looked up from germline, CDR1 is SGHRS and CDR2 is YFSETQ. This sample is drawn from a study of technical replicates of blood from several donors. V gene TRBV5-1 combines with J gene TRBJ2-2; possible D gene TRBD2, 7 bases. The sample was T cells isolated from PBMCs. The receptor was isolated from a human donor in good health. DNA for the CDR3: TGCGCCAGCAGCTTGGTTTTGCGGGGGCAGGGCACCGGGGAGCTGTTTTTT. Translated: CASSLVLRGQGTGELFF.